The next 19 T cell receptor beta chains were all read from a single sample in a study of blood T cell repertoires in COVID-19. Libraries were prepared by immunoSEQ multiplex PCR; TCRdb keeps only in-frame clonotypes and omits some of them. The sample has about 80,000 clones, 82% seen once. The sequencing sample was made of peripheral blood. The receptor source for this set is a man at least 80 years old with acute or convalescent COVID-19.

This chain uses TRBV11-2 with TRBJ2-2; 11 bases fit TRBD2. After removal of 6 bases from V and 7 bases from J, the junction contained 13 bases not matched to a gene. This CDR3 spans 17 amino acids. Germline CDR1 and CDR2: SGHAT and FQNNGV. The CDR3 loop is CASRPTSGGGSSGELFF. CDR3 nucleotides: TGTGCCAGCAGGCCAACTAGCGGGGGAGGCTCGAGCGGGGAGCTGTTTTTT. Drawing the rest from reference TRBV11-2 and TRBJ2-2, the complete variable domain is EAGVAQSPRYKIIEKRQSVAFWCNPISGHATLYWYQQILGQGPKLLIQFQNNGVVDDSQLPKDRFSAERLKGVDSTLKIQPAKLEDSAVYLCASRPTSGGGSSGELFFGEGSRLTVL.

The chain has TRBV12-3 or TRBV12-4 and TRBJ1-5; D is unclear. With 3 bases removed from V and 8 bases from J, the gap between germline ends came to 11 bases. This CDR3 is built from 13 residues. The CDR3 DNA reads TGTGCCAGCAGTTTTAGATGGACTAAGCCCCAGCATTTT. Protein product: CASSFRWTKPQHF.

The chain has TRBV7-9 and TRBJ2-3; 8 bases match TRBD1. The CDR3 is made up of 15 amino acids. Germline CDR1 and CDR2: SEHNR and FQNEAQ (reference sequence). Unmatched junction bases numbered 5, after V lost 5 bases and J lost 1 base. CDR3 residues: CASSRSGQGTDTQYF. The CDR3 DNA sequence: TGTGCCAGCAGCAGATCGGGACAGGGCACAGATACGCAGTATTTT.

This chain joins TRBV2 and TRBJ2-5; perhaps TRBD1 as D (5 bases). The CDR3 is 13 residues long. Germline V CDR1 and CDR2: SNHLY, FYNNEI. Trimming removed 4 bases at V and 4 bases at J, with 10 bases between. CDR3 amino acids: CASSAGFSETQYF. The CDR3 DNA is TGTGCCAGCAGTGCAGGGTTCTCAGAGACCCAGTACTTC. Variable domain in full (rest from reference TRBV2 and TRBJ2-5): EPEVTQTPSHQVTQMGQEVILRCVPISNHLYFYWYRQILGQKVEFLVSFYNNEISEKSEIFDDQFSVERPDGSNFTLKIRSTKLEDSAMYFCASSAGFSETQYFGPGTRLLVL.

The genes are TRBV3-1 (or the pseudogene TRBV3-2) and TRBJ2-5; maybe TRBD1 (6 bases). V was clipped by 0 bases and J by 3 bases, with 14 bases between them. Germline assignment: CDR1 LGHDT and CDR2 YNNKEL (reference sequence). The CDR3 runs 16 residues. CDR3 residues: CASSQDTGPGKETQYF. CDR3 in DNA: TGTGCCAGCAGCCAAGACACAGGGCCGGGAAAAGAGACCCAGTACTTC.

The V and J genes are TRBV6-5 and TRBJ1-1; a possible D gene is TRBD1 (5 bases). The CDR3 runs 14 residues. Germline CDR1 reads MNHEY; CDR2 reads SVGAGI. Trimming took 0 bases from V and 11 from J, leaving 16 bases between them. CDR3: CASSYSIGGRGAFF. CDR3 sequence (DNA): TGTGCCAGCAGTTACTCGATTGGGGGGAGAGGCGCTTTCTTT.

CDR3 region: CASSLSSSGVEVSEQYF. The CDR3 DNA sequence: TGTGCCAGCAGCTTGTCGTCTAGCGGGGTTGAAGTTTCGGAGCAGTACTTC. V is TRBV5-4 and J is TRBJ2-7, with 9 positions matching TRBD2. V gave up 1 base and J gave up 7 bases; unmatched junction bases: 15. The germline V gene encodes CDR1 SGHNT and CDR2 YYREEE (reference sequence). This CDR3 spans 17 amino acids.

This clone was counted once. The rearrangement uses TRBV2 and TRBJ1-5; possibly TRBD1 for D (5 bases). CDR3 length: 13 residues. Germline CDR1 is SNHLY and CDR2 is FYNNEI. With 7 bases removed from V and 4 bases from J, the gap between germline ends came to 11 bases. This CDR3 reads CASKIRGNQPQHF. DNA of the CDR3: TGTGCCAGCAAAATTAGGGGAAATCAGCCCCAGCATTTT.

The rearrangement joins TRBV27 to TRBJ2-7; the D is unclear. Trimming took 4 bases from V and 5 from J, leaving 6 bases between them. Germline lookup yields CDR1 MNHEY and CDR2 SMNVEV (reference sequence). This CDR3 is built from 11 residues. The CDR3 DNA sequence: TGTGCCAGCAGTTCGGTCCACGAGCAGTACTTC. Translating gives CASSSVHEQYF.

This clone was counted a single time. V usage is TRBV5-1 and J usage is TRBJ2-2, with D possibly matching TRBD1 (5 bases). The CDR3 is 15 amino acids. V was pared by 3 bases and J by 0 bases, with 9 bases between. The germline CDR1 and CDR2 sequences are SGHRS and YFSETQ. The CDR3 protein is CASSSTVTNTGELFF. The CDR3 nucleotides are TGCGCCAGCAGCTCGACAGTTACGAACACCGGGGAGCTGTTTTTT.

CDR3 coding DNA: TGTGCCAGCAGGGACAGGGGCGGCAATCAGCCCCAGCATTTT. Translating gives CASRDRGGNQPQHF. The chain links TRBV6-5 to TRBJ1-5; TRBD1 agrees at 9 bases. J gave up 2 bases and V 6 bases, and 2 bases lay outside the gene matches. Germline values: CDR1 MNHEY, CDR2 SVGAGI. The CDR3 totals 14 residues.

The chain uses TRBV5-1 and TRBJ1-3; D perhaps matches TRBD1 (6 bases). The CDR3 consists of 15 residues. The germline CDR1 and CDR2 sequences are SGHRS and YFSETQ. The V gene lost 5 bases and the J gene lost 1 base, with 13 bases spanning the gap. DNA for the CDR3: TGCGCCAGCAGGCAGACAGGCGGATCTGGAAACACCATATATTTT. This gives the protein CASRQTGGSGNTIYF.

The CDR3 region is CASRLDSDSLGKPQHF. The CDR3, as DNA: TGCGCCAGCAGACTAGATTCGGACAGCCTGGGGAAGCCCCAGCATTTT. J is TRBJ1-5 and V is TRBV4-1; possible D gene TRBD1, 6 bases. CDR1 MGHRA and CDR2 YSYEKL come from the germline V gene. V shed 6 bases and J shed 8 bases, with 23 bases lying between them. This CDR3 has 16 residues.

The rearrangement uses TRBV15 and TRBJ2-3, with D possibly matching TRBD2 (7 bases). Germline lookup yields CDR1 LNHNV and CDR2 YYDKDF (reference sequence). The CDR3 runs to 16 residues. V shed 0 bases and J shed 1 base, with 11 bases lying between them. The CDR3: CATSRDGGAGTDTQYF. The CDR3 coding sequence is TGTGCCACCAGCAGAGATGGGGGGGCAGGCACAGATACGCAGTATTTT. Using reference TRBV15 and TRBJ2-3 for the parts outside the CDR3, the full variable domain is DAMVIQNPRYQVTQFGKPVTLSCSQTLNHNVMYWYQQKSSQAPKLLFHYYDKDFNNEADTPDNFQSRRPNTSFCFLDIRSPGLGDTAMYLCATSRDGGAGTDTQYFGPGTRLTVL.

The chain recombines TRBV2 with TRBJ2-2; TRBD2 might be the D (6 bases). Germline loops: CDR1 SNHLY, CDR2 FYNNEI. The CDR3 consists of 14 residues. V was clipped by 3 bases and J by 8 bases, with 13 bases between them. Written as DNA, the CDR3 is TGTGCCAGCAGTGAGGAGCTAGCGAGGGGGGAGCTGTTTTTT. Residues: CASSEELARGELFF.

The chain uses TRBV13 and TRBJ2-2; D unresolved. The CDR3 length is 13 residues. Between the trimmed V and J ends, which lost 4 bases and 5 bases, there was a span of 8 bases. CDR1 and CDR2 (germline): PRHDT, FYEKMQ (reference sequence). The CDR3 DNA reads TGTGCCAGCAGCTATTTCCAGACCGGGGAGCTGTTTTTT. Translated: CASSYFQTGELFF.

This clone was detected once. The chain couples TRBV12-5 to TRBJ2-2; possible D gene TRBD1, 5 bases. V lost 6 bases to trimming and J lost 0 bases, with 8 bases between them. Looked up from germline, CDR1 is LGHNT and CDR2 is FRNRAP. The CDR3 extends over 14 amino acids. The CDR3 DNA follows: TGTGCTAGTGGGACACAGGCGAACACCGGGGAGCTGTTTTTT. As protein: CASGTQANTGELFF.

This chain uses TRBV29-1 with TRBJ1-1; D is perhaps TRBD1 (6 bases). Germline V gene data show CDR1 as SQVTM and CDR2 as ANQGSEA. Trimming cost V 5 bases and J 1 base, with 17 bases left between them. The CDR3 sequence is 15 residues long. CDR3 DNA sequence: TGCAGCGTTCACGTATTACAGGGTAAGAACACTGAAGCTTTCTTT. Amino acid sequence: CSVHVLQGKNTEAFF. The complete variable domain, with remaining parts taken from reference TRBV29-1 and TRBJ1-1, reads SAVISQKPSRDICQRGTSLTIQCQVDSQVTMMFWYRQQPGQSLTLIATANQGSEATYESGFVIDKFPISRPNLTFSTLTVSNMSPEDSSIYLCSVHVLQGKNTEAFFGQGTRLTVV.

In this sample, this clone turned up once. The chain employs TRBV7-9 and TRBJ2-7; 9 nucleotides line up with TRBD2. CDR1 and CDR2 from the germline V gene are SEHNR and FQNEAQ (reference sequence). J lost 4 bases, V lost 1 base, and 5 bases had no gene match. This CDR3 contains 15 residues. The CDR3 loop reads CASSLGASGNYEQYF. The CDR3 DNA reads TGTGCCAGCAGCTTAGGGGCTAGCGGGAATTACGAGCAGTACTTC.